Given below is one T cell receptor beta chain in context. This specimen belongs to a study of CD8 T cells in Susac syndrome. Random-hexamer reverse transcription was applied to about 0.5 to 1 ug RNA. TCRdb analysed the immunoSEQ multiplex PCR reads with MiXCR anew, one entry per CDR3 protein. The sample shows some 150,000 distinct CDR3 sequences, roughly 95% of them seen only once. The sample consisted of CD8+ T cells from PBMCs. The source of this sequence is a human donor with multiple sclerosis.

The CDR3 DNA sequence: TGCGCCAGCAGCCCTTTAACGGACAACCAAGAGACCCAGTACTTC. The encoded protein is CASSPLTDNQETQYF. This chain uses TRBV5-1 with TRBJ2-5; D is perhaps TRBD1 (5 bases). Germline V lookup: CDR1 SGHRS, CDR2 YFSETQ. The CDR3 has 15 amino acids. V lost 4 bases and J 0 bases, leaving 13 bases between the germline ends.